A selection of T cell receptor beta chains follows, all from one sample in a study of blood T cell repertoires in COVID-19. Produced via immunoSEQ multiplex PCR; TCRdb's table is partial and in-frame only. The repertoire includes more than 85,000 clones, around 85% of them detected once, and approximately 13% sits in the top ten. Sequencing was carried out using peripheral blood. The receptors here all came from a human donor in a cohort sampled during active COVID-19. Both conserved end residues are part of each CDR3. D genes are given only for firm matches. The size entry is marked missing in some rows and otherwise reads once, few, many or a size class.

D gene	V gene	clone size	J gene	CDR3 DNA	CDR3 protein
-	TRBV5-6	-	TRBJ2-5	TGTGCCAGCAGCTTGGTCGGGGTGACTGAACAAGAGACCCAGTACTTC	CASSLVGVTEQETQYF
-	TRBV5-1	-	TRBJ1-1	TGCGCCAGCAGGCCACAGGGAAGTGGGACTGAAGCTTTCTTT	CASRPQGSGTEAFF
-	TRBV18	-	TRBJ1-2	TGTGCCAGCTCACGACCAGGGGTGTCCTCCTATGGCTACACCTTC	CASSRPGVSSYGYTF
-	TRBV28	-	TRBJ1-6	TGTGCCAGCAGACCCGGACTCCTGAGCTCCTATAATTCACCCCTCCACTTT	CASRPGLLSSYNSPLHF
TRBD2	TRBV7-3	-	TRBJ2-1	TGTGCCAGCAGCTCCAGTAGACTAGCGGCCCCCAAAACGAATGAGCAGTTCTTC	CASSSSRLAAPKTNEQFF
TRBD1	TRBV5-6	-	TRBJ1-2	TGTGCCAGCAGCTTTATCCGGACAGGGTGGTATGGCTACACCTTC	CASSFIRTGWYGYTF
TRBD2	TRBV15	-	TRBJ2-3	TGTGCCACCAGCAGATCTAGCGGGAGGCCCGGGGGGGATACGCAGTATTTT	CATSRSSGRPGGDTQYF
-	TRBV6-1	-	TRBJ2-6	TGTGCCAGCAGTGAAGGACAGGTTCGTTCTGGGGCCAACGTCCTGACTTTC	CASSEGQVRSGANVLTF
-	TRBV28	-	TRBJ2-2	TGTGCCAGCAGTTGGGGCCCCCAAGGACCCGGGGAGCTGTTTTTT	CASSWGPQGPGELFF
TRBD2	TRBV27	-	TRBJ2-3	TGTGCCAGCAGTCCGACTAGCCTTTACACAGATACGCAGTATTTT	CASSPTSLYTDTQYF
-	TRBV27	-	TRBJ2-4	TGTGCCAGCAGTGCCACCCCAGACGGGACCAAAAACATTCAGTACTTC	CASSATPDGTKNIQYF
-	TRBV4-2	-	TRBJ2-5	TGTGCCAGCACCGACCAGGGGGGTACGGAGACCCAGTACTTC	CASTDQGGTETQYF
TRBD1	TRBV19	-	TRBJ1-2	TGTGCCAGTGCGTTACAGGGGTCGGCCTATGGCTACACCTTC	CASALQGSAYGYTF
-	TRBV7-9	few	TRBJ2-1	TGTGCCAGCAGCTTAGAAACTAGCCTTTACAATGAGCAGTTCTTC	CASSLETSLYNEQFF
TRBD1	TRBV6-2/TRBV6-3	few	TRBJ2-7	TGTGCCAGCAGTTCTATCGACAGGGGAACATACGAGCAGTACTTC	CASSSIDRGTYEQYF
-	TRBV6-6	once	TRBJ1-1	TGTGCCAGCAGTTACTCGGGGGGAACTGAAGCTTTCTTT	CASSYSGGTEAFF